What follows are 24 T cell receptor beta chains derived from one specimen sequenced in a study of OX40 agonist ivuxolimab in advanced cancers. Only in-frame clones appear in the TCRdb table, and some are missing; sequencing was by immunoSEQ multiplex PCR. The table records approximately 67,000 clones, 80% of them present only once. The specimen comprised CD4+ or CD8+ T cells sorted from blood, sampled in a trial of the OX40 agonist ivuxolimab. Receptors originate from an adult with an advanced solid tumor such as melanoma, head and neck, liver or kidney cancer.

The CDR3 nucleotides are TGTGCCAGCAGCGCGGACAGGCCGGGACTAGCGGGAGACACAGATACGCAGTATTTT. It is translated as CASSADRPGLAGDTDTQYF. The V gene is TRBV13, the J gene TRBJ2-3; 14 nucleotides line up with TRBD2. This CDR3 has 19 amino acids. The ends lost 5 bases at V and 2 bases at J; junction bases unmatched: 12. Germline V lookup: CDR1 PRHDT, CDR2 FYEKMQ (reference sequence). Together with reference TRBV13 and TRBJ2-3, the CDR3 gives the full variable domain: AAGVIQSPRHLIKEKRETATLKCYPIPRHDTVYWYQQGPGQDPQFLISFYEKMQSDKGSIPDRFSAQQFSDYHSELNMSSLELGDSALYFCASSADRPGLAGDTDTQYFGPGTRLTVL.

The chain couples TRBV7-3 to TRBJ2-1; 11 bases map to TRBD2. CDR3 length equals 15 residues. Per germline, CDR1 SGHTA and CDR2 FQGTGA. V was clipped by 2 bases and J by 6 bases; unmatched bases: 3. The CDR3 sequence is CASSLGLAGGNEQFF. The CDR3 nucleotides are TGTGCCAGCAGCTTAGGGCTAGCGGGGGGCAATGAGCAGTTCTTC.

The chain has TRBV28 and TRBJ1-2; 7 bases line up with TRBD1. This CDR3 spans 13 amino acids. With V trimmed by 9 bases and J by 8 bases, 12 bases remained unmatched. Germline-derived CDR1 and CDR2 are MDHEN and SYDVKM. CDR3 residues: CASSEGGGYGYTF. As DNA, the CDR3 is TGTGCCAGTTCGGAGGGAGGGGGCTACGGCTACACCTTC.

The chain combines TRBV6-4 with TRBJ2-1, with 9 nucleotides matching TRBD1. The V and J ends lost 2 bases and 3 bases, in that order; junction bases with no gene match: 2. Per germline, CDR1 MRHNA and CDR2 SNTAGT. The CDR3 sequence is 15 residues long. The CDR3 sequence: CASSDRDRDYNEQFF. CDR3 DNA: TGTGCCAGCAGTGACCGGGACAGGGACTACAATGAGCAGTTCTTC.

V usage is TRBV25-1 and J usage is TRBJ1-5; 7 nucleotides agree with TRBD1. Losses at the gene ends were 2 bases for V and 0 bases for J; bases not matched to a gene: 7. This CDR3 spans 17 amino acids. Germline CDR1 reads MGHDK; CDR2 reads SYGVNS. Here the CDR3 reads CASSENAGGHSNQPQHF. The CDR3 nucleotides read TGTGCCAGCAGTGAAAATGCAGGGGGGCATAGCAATCAGCCCCAGCATTTT.

This chain links TRBV5-6 with TRBJ2-7; D not resolved. The CDR3 is 14 amino acids. From germline, CDR1 is SGHDT and CDR2 YYEEEE. V gave up 4 bases and J gave up 4 bases, with 15 bases separating them. The CDR3 DNA reads TGTGCCAGCAGCCTGAACCCCACCCAATACGAGCAGTACTTC. It is translated as CASSLNPTQYEQYF. The entire variable domain, with the rest obtained from reference TRBV5-6 and TRBJ2-7, is as follows: DAGVTQSPTHLIKTRGQQVTLRCSPKSGHDTVSWYQQALGQGPQFIFQYYEEEERQRGNFPDRFSGHQFPNYSSELNVNALLLGDSALYLCASSLNPTQYEQYFGPGTRLTVT.

The chain joins TRBV28 to TRBJ2-7; 8 bases match TRBD1. Trimming removed 6 bases from V and 7 bases from J; junction bases left unmatched: 11. Germline loops: CDR1 MDHEN, CDR2 SYDVKM. CDR3 length: 14 amino acids. As DNA, the CDR3 is TGTGCCAGCAGACAACCCGGGACAGGCAAAGAGCAGTACGTC. This sequence encodes CASRQPGTGKEQYV.

The V and J genes are TRBV7-9 and TRBJ2-5; D is tentatively TRBD1 or TRBD2 (5 bases each). The CDR3 consists of 14 residues. V was clipped by 5 bases and J by 5 bases, with 15 bases between them. Germline CDR1 SEHNR, CDR2 FQNEAQ (reference sequence). DNA of the CDR3: TGTGCCAGCAGCCGAAGGGACCCAAAGGAGACCCAGTACTTC. Its translation: CASSRRDPKETQYF.

The rearrangement joins TRBV5-1 to TRBJ1-2, with a weak D call TRBD1 (5 bases). The CDR3 is made up of 15 amino acids. CDR1 is SGHRS, CDR2 YFSETQ, per germline. V lost 0 bases to trimming and J lost 1 base, with 10 bases between them. CDR3 DNA: TGCGCCAGCAGCTTGGACTGGGGGAATAACTATGGCTACACCTTC. Translated, it gives CASSLDWGNNYGYTF.

The chain links TRBV5-1 to TRBJ2-3; 12 bases map to TRBD2. Germline CDR1 and CDR2: SGHRS and YFSETQ. The CDR3 extends over 16 amino acids. J gave up 5 bases and V 0 bases, and 4 bases lay outside the gene matches. The CDR3 is CASSLGLAGVGDTQYF. The CDR3 bases are TGCGCCAGCAGCTTGGGACTAGCGGGGGTCGGAGATACGCAGTATTTT.

The genes are TRBV19 and TRBJ1-6, with TRBD1 as a possible D gene (6 bases). Germline V gives CDR1 LNHDA, CDR2 SQIVND (reference sequence). V lost 10 bases, J lost 5 bases, and 9 bases lay in between. The CDR3 is 12 amino acids. CDR3 loop: CATGQNNSPLHF. The CDR3 nucleotides read TGTGCCACCGGACAGAATAATTCACCCCTCCACTTT.

V gene TRBV14 combines with J gene TRBJ2-3; 13 nucleotides match TRBD2. CDR1 is SGHDN and CDR2 is FVKESK in the germline V gene. V gave up 6 bases and J gave up 7 bases; unmatched junction bases: 7. CDR3 length: 15 amino acids. The CDR3 bases are TGTGCCAGCAGAACTAGCGGGGGGGCGATAAATACGCAGTATTTT. It is translated as CASRTSGGAINTQYF. The full variable domain, in which reference TRBV14 and TRBJ2-3 provide the parts outside the CDR3, is EAGVTQFPSHSVIEKGQTVTLRCDPISGHDNLYWYRRVMGKEIKFLLHFVKESKQDESGMPNNRFLAERTGGTYSTLKVQPAELEDSGVYFCASRTSGGAINTQYFGPGTRLTVL.

The V gene is TRBV28, the J gene TRBJ2-7; weak D call: TRBD2 (6 bases). V was clipped by 6 bases and J by 0 bases, with 15 bases between them. The CDR3 runs 15 residues. Per the germline V gene, CDR1 is MDHEN and CDR2 is SYDVKM. The CDR3 coding sequence is TGTGCCAGCAGGCTCCCGGGGACTGTCTCCTACGAGCAGTACTTC. It yields the protein CASRLPGTVSYEQYF.

The rearrangement links TRBV27 to TRBJ2-1; 8 bases agree with TRBD2. The CDR3 has 13 amino acids. The V gene's germline CDR1 is MNHEY and CDR2 SMNVEV (reference sequence). V shed 3 bases, J shed 6 bases, and the junction held 1 base outside the gene matches. CDR3 sequence: CASSLGLGNEQFF. The CDR3 bases are TGTGCCAGCAGTTTGGGACTAGGCAATGAGCAGTTCTTC.

This clone is a singleton in its sample. The rearrangement links TRBV6-1 to TRBJ2-7; D is ambiguous. V was pared by 3 bases and J by 1 base, with 10 bases between. This CDR3 contains 14 residues. CDR1 MNHNS and CDR2 SASEGT come from the germline V gene. The CDR3 DNA sequence: TGTGCCAGCAGTGATTTAAGAAGATCCTACGAGCAGTACGTC. Translating it yields CASSDLRRSYEQYV.

This chain uses TRBV5-4 with TRBJ1-1; 8 nucleotides line up with TRBD1. The V gene end was trimmed by 1 base and the J gene end by 0 bases; junction bases not matched to a gene: 8. Germline V gives CDR1 SGHNT, CDR2 YYREEE (reference sequence). This CDR3 is built from 17 residues. CDR3 amino acids: CASSLKRSGGMNTEAFF. Here the CDR3 DNA reads TGTGCCAGCAGCTTGAAGAGGTCAGGGGGCATGAACACTGAAGCTTTCTTT.

V and J are TRBV6-6 and TRBJ1-5; D remains ambiguous. Germline V gene sequence: CDR1 MNHNY, CDR2 SVGAGI (reference sequence). V lost 6 bases and J 4 bases, leaving 7 bases between the germline ends. CDR3 size: 12 residues. CDR3 DNA sequence: TGTGCCAGCAGACATACAAATCAGCCCCAGCATTTT. It translates to CASRHTNQPQHF.

The rearrangement links TRBV9 to TRBJ2-6, with D hard to call. There are 18 residues in the CDR3. The germline V gene has CDR1 SGDLS and CDR2 YYNGEE. Trimming removed 3 bases from V and 0 bases from J, with 16 bases in between. The CDR3, as DNA: TGTGCCAGCAGCGGGGTGTATCAGGTTTCCTCTGGGGCCAACGTCCTGACTTTC. Its translation is CASSGVYQVSSGANVLTF.

This chain links TRBV7-2 with TRBJ2-1, with 7 nucleotides matching TRBD1. With V trimmed by 2 bases and J by 8 bases, 9 bases remained unmatched. The CDR3 is made up of 15 amino acids. Germline V CDR1 and CDR2: SGHTA, FQGNSA. The DNA of the CDR3 is TGTGCCAGCAGCTTAATGATAGGGGGCATCGATGAGCAGTTCTTC. Encoded protein: CASSLMIGGIDEQFF.

This clone was seen just once. The chain employs TRBV5-1 and TRBJ1-2, with unresolved D. Trimming took 0 bases from V and 4 from J, leaving 16 bases between them. CDR3 size: 16 residues. Germline V gene lookup returns CDR1 SGHRS and CDR2 YFSETQ. The CDR3 is CASSLVAGNSGYGYTF. The CDR3 region has the DNA TGCGCCAGCAGCTTGGTTGCGGGGAATAGCGGCTATGGCTACACCTTC. Full variable domain (missing parts from reference TRBV5-1 and TRBJ1-2): KAGVTQTPRYLIKTRGQQVTLSCSPISGHRSVSWYQQTPGQGLQFLFEYFSETQRNKGNFPGRFSGRQFSNSRSEMNVSTLELGDSALYLCASSLVAGNSGYGYTFGSGTRLTVV.

The chain carries TRBV7-2 and TRBJ1-2, with a weak D call TRBD1 (5 bases). V was trimmed by 2 bases and J by 3 bases, leaving 10 bases between them. This CDR3 spans 14 amino acids. The V gene's germline CDR1 is SGHTA and CDR2 FQGNSA. The CDR3 region has the DNA TGTGCCAGCAGCTTAAATCCAGGGTACTATGGCTACACCTTC. Amino acid sequence: CASSLNPGYYGYTF.

The CDR3 bases are TGTGCCAGCTCACCACCTCGTCAGGCCGTGGATGCAGATACGCAGTATTTT. This translates into CASSPPRQAVDADTQYF. V gene TRBV18 combines with J gene TRBJ2-3; D unclear. Germline values: CDR1 KGHSH, CDR2 LQKENI. V lost 0 bases to trimming and J lost 4 bases, with 17 bases between them. This CDR3 contains 17 residues. The whole variable domain, filled in from reference TRBV18 and TRBJ2-3, reads NAGVMQNPRHLVRRRGQEARLRCSPMKGHSHVYWYRQLPEEGLKFMVYLQKENIIDESGMPKERFSAEFPKEGPSILRIQQVVRGDSAAYFCASSPPRQAVDADTQYFGPGTRLTVL.

This chain links TRBV28 with TRBJ2-3; 12 bases fit TRBD2. This CDR3 has 18 residues. The V gene's germline CDR1 is MDHEN and CDR2 SYDVKM. V lost 1 base to trimming and J lost 2 bases; unmatched junction nucleotides: 7. This CDR3 reads CASSLSPLAGGITDTQYF. The CDR3 coding sequence is TGTGCCAGCAGTTTATCCCCTCTAGCGGGAGGGATCACAGATACGCAGTATTTT.

The genes are TRBV7-8 and TRBJ1-5; D is perhaps TRBD1 (5 bases). The germline V and J ends were trimmed by 1 base and 6 bases, with 16 bases remaining between them. The CDR3 extends over 16 amino acids. From germline, CDR1 is SGHVS and CDR2 FQNEAQ. The CDR3 nucleotides are TGTGCCAGCAGCTTAGAGTTAGGGACGGTTCTTCAGCCCCAGCATTTT. Encoded protein: CASSLELGTVLQPQHF.